These 20 T cell receptor beta chains originate from one sample sequenced in a study of cytomegalovirus exposure and HLA in healthy donors (dated by TCRdb to the late 2010s). The method behind the library was the immunoSEQ multiplex PCR assay. For the multiplex PCR, a mixture combining 60 forward primers for TCR Vbeta segments and 13 reverse primers for TCR Jbeta segments was used. This is the immuneACCESS table as TCRdb keeps it, with only in-frame sequences that have V and J called. A part of the clones is gone; compared with another copy, unresolved V genes explain less than half, and the rest is unexplained. The sample table records around 130,000 clones; under 85% of these occur just once. Together, the top ten hold almost 6% of the sample. The sample comprised PBMCs. These receptors were obtained from a woman between 50 and 59 years old in good health and CMV-seropositive.

The rearrangement uses TRBV4-2 and TRBJ1-5; no reliable D call. V lost 4 bases, J lost 8 bases, and 18 bases lay in between. Germline values: CDR1 LGHNA, CDR2 YNFKEQ. The CDR3 is 15 amino acids. The CDR3 nucleotides read TGTGCCAGCAGCCGCCTATTAGAGGGCATGGAGCCCCAGCATTTT. Translating it yields CASSRLLEGMEPQHF.

The chain couples TRBV4-1 to TRBJ1-3; D is unresolved. The germline gives CDR1 MGHRA, CDR2 YSYEKL. The CDR3 consists of 17 residues. Trimming removed 3 bases at V and 0 bases at J, with 15 bases between. CDR3 in DNA: TGCGCCAGCAGCCAGCTGAGAACAGCGGGCTCTGGAAACACCATATATTTT. Its protein product is CASSQLRTAGSGNTIYF.

The rearrangement links TRBV6-4 to TRBJ2-3; 10 nucleotides line up with TRBD2. Germline V CDR1 and CDR2: MRHNA, SNTAGT. There are 16 residues in the CDR3. The V segment lost 0 bases and the J segment 2 bases; nucleotides outside the gene matches: 2. CDR3 region: CASSDSTSGSTDTQYF. The CDR3 DNA is TGTGCCAGCAGTGACTCGACTAGCGGGTCCACAGATACGCAGTATTTT.

V is TRBV30 and J is TRBJ2-5, with 9 bases fitting TRBD2. V shed 1 base and J 5 bases; nucleotides not matched to a gene: 14. Germline V gives CDR1 GTSNPN, CDR2 SVGIG (reference sequence). The length of the CDR3 is 17 residues. CDR3 sequence reads: CAWSASLGRGGPETQYF. CDR3 in DNA: TGTGCCTGGAGTGCTTCCCTTGGGCGGGGGGGCCCGGAGACCCAGTACTTC.

The V call is TRBV29-1, the J call TRBJ1-1, with TRBD1 as a possible D gene (5 bases). Germline V lookup: CDR1 SQVTM, CDR2 ANQGSEA. V lost 6 bases and J lost 5, with 16 bases in between. CDR3 length: 13 residues. CDR3 residues: CSVSPGRWTEAFF. The CDR3 nucleotides read TGCAGCGTCTCGCCAGGGAGGTGGACTGAAGCTTTCTTT.

The V call is TRBV7-8, the J call TRBJ2-5, with D unresolved. V was trimmed by 4 bases and J by 5 bases, leaving 11 bases between them. This CDR3 is built from 13 residues. Germline-derived CDR1 and CDR2 are SGHVS and FQNEAQ. This chain's CDR3 is CASSSNQAETQYF. The CDR3 nucleotides read TGTGCCAGCAGCTCCAACCAAGCGGAGACCCAGTACTTC.

This clone appeared once. One junction end does not reproduce the germline sequence, and a read error may be involved. The chain uses TRBV6-1 and TRBJ1-5; TRBD1 matches 9 bases. CDR3 length: 14 amino acids. Looked up from germline, CDR1 is MNHNS and CDR2 is SASEGT. The CDR3 DNA reads as TGTGCCTGCAGGACAGGGGCCAGCAATCAGCCCCAGCATTTT. This codes for CACRTGASNQPQHF.

The chain uses TRBV6-6 and TRBJ2-1; D uncertain. The CDR3 has 15 residues. V was pared by 6 bases and J by 6 bases, with 18 bases between. The V gene's germline CDR1 is MNHNY and CDR2 SVGAGI (reference sequence). CDR3 loop: CASSPTPDKSNEQFF. CDR3 DNA sequence: TGTGCCAGCAGCCCTACTCCTGACAAATCCAATGAGCAGTTCTTC.

This clone was recorded a few times. The genes are TRBV5-1 and TRBJ1-1; the D gene is possibly TRBD1 (5 bases). The CDR3 has 16 residues. The V end lost 9 bases, the J end lost 3 bases, and 24 bases lay between the germline ends. CDR1 and CDR2 (germline): SGHRS, YFSETQ. The CDR3 reads CATPPPYLRQYTEAFF. As DNA, the CDR3 is TGCGCCACCCCACCCCCCTACCTAAGACAGTACACTGAAGCTTTCTTT.

CDR3 bases: TGTGCCAGCAGGCATCGGGACAGACACAAAGGGACCCAGTACTTC. Protein sequence: CASRHRDRHKGTQYF. J is TRBJ2-5 and V is TRBV7-2, with 7 positions matching TRBD1. The germline gives CDR1 SGHTA, CDR2 FQGNSA. This CDR3 has 15 amino acids. V was pared by 6 bases and J by 7 bases, with 14 bases of the junction left unmatched.

The chain links TRBV2 to TRBJ2-3; D is ambiguous. Germline V gene sequence: CDR1 SNHLY, CDR2 FYNNEI. The V and J ends lost 8 bases and 4 bases respectively, with 13 bases between them. The CDR3 is made up of 13 amino acids. CDR3: CASQLNQADTQYF. The DNA for the CDR3 is TGTGCCAGCCAGTTGAACCAGGCAGATACGCAGTATTTT.

This clone was seen more than once but under ten times. The chain combines TRBV5-6 with TRBJ1-5; D not certain. Trimming shortened V by 4 bases and J by 4 bases, and 15 bases separated the two germline ends. Germline V lookup: CDR1 SGHDT, CDR2 YYEEEE. The CDR3 sequence is 15 residues long. CDR3 bases: TGTGCCAGCAGCCCCTGGCGGGGAGTGAATCAGCCCCAGCATTTT. Its translation is CASSPWRGVNQPQHF.

The chain is built from TRBV7-2 and TRBJ2-1; 10 bases fit TRBD2. J was trimmed by 5 bases and V by 5 bases; bases with no gene match: 6. The length of the CDR3 is 15 residues. Per the germline V gene, CDR1 is SGHTA and CDR2 is FQGNSA. CDR3 bases: TGTGCCAGCAGCCCGCCGGGACTAGCGAACAATGAGCAGTTCTTC. The encoded protein is CASSPPGLANNEQFF.

V gene TRBV11-3 combines with J gene TRBJ2-7, with D perhaps matching TRBD2 (6 bases). The CDR3 is 16 amino acids. Germline CDR1 and CDR2: SGHNT and YENEEA. Deletions cut 0 bases from V and 4 bases from J, with 16 bases between. The CDR3 reads CASSLDRDGGEYEQYF. For the CDR3, the DNA is TGTGCCAGCAGCTTAGATCGAGACGGGGGAGAGTACGAGCAGTACTTC.

This clone was counted only a few times. The gene calls are TRBV6-1 and TRBJ2-1; no clear D gene. The CDR3 has 14 amino acids. The ends were cut back, 1 base at V and 7 bases at J, with 11 bases in the middle. Germline V gene sequence: CDR1 MNHNS, CDR2 SASEGT. CDR3 region: CASSEGLTYNEQFF. The DNA for the CDR3 is TGTGCCAGCAGTGAAGGACTGACTTATAATGAGCAGTTCTTC.

This chain connects TRBV5-6 to TRBJ1-1, with 9 bases lining up with TRBD1. There are 13 residues in the CDR3. Germline CDR1 is SGHDT and CDR2 is YYEEEE. V lost 7 bases and J lost 4; bases outside the gene matches: 5. CDR3 region: CASGGGQGTEAFF. In DNA form, the CDR3 reads TGTGCCAGCGGTGGGGGACAGGGCACTGAAGCTTTCTTT. Drawing the rest from reference TRBV5-6 and TRBJ1-1, the complete variable domain is DAGVTQSPTHLIKTRGQQVTLRCSPKSGHDTVSWYQQALGQGPQFIFQYYEEEERQRGNFPDRFSGHQFPNYSSELNVNALLLGDSALYLCASGGGQGTEAFFGQGTRLTVV.

This chain connects TRBV29-1 to TRBJ2-3; 7 bases are a match to TRBD1. CDR1 is SQVTM and CDR2 is ANQGSEA in the germline V gene. J was trimmed by 0 bases and V by 6 bases; bases with no gene match: 6. This CDR3 has 14 amino acids. The DNA of the CDR3 is TGCAGCGTGGAAAGGGACAGAAGCACAGATACGCAGTATTTT. It encodes CSVERDRSTDTQYF.

CDR3 sequence (DNA): TGTGCCAGCAACCGGCAGGCATCCACAGGGACGCAGTATTTT. Its translation: CASNRQASTGTQYF. The chain links TRBV5-4 to TRBJ2-3; possible D gene TRBD1, 6 bases. Germline lookup yields CDR1 SGHNT and CDR2 YYREEE (reference sequence). Trimming took off 6 bases at V and 9 bases at J, with 20 bases between the two ends. The CDR3 sequence is 14 residues long.

This clone showed up just a few times. This chain joins TRBV5-4 and TRBJ2-5; 10 nucleotides agree with TRBD1. J was trimmed by 4 bases and V by 6 bases; bases with no gene match: 6. The CDR3 sequence is 14 residues long. Germline CDR1 reads SGHNT; CDR2 reads YYREEE (reference sequence). The CDR3 DNA sequence: TGTGCCAGCACCAGGGACAGGGGATTAGAGACCCAGTACTTC. This codes for CASTRDRGLETQYF.

The genes are TRBV18 and TRBJ1-6, with D possibly being TRBD1 (6 bases). Trimming took off 6 bases at V and 5 bases at J, with 11 bases between the two ends. The CDR3 spans 14 residues. CDR1 and CDR2 from the germline V gene are KGHSH and LQKENI. This CDR3 reads CASSVDSNNSPLHF. The CDR3 nucleotides read TGTGCCAGCTCGGTGGACAGTAATAATTCACCCCTCCACTTT.